The 22 T cell receptor beta chains reported below all come from one sample, sequenced in a study of blood T cell repertoires in COVID-19. Produced via immunoSEQ multiplex PCR; TCRdb's table is partial and in-frame only. The data show about 27,000 clones, around 90% seen once. The source material was peripheral blood. The source of these receptors is a human donor with active COVID-19. The donor label of this sample is uncertain.

V gene TRBV2 combines with J gene TRBJ2-3, with 8 bases aligning to TRBD2. The germline V gene has CDR1 SNHLY and CDR2 FYNNEI. J was trimmed by 3 bases and V by 11 bases; bases with no gene match: 16. The CDR3 has 16 residues. The CDR3 coding sequence is TGTGCCCTCCAATTCCCCGCGGGAGGACGGACAGATACGCAGTATTTT. Its protein is CALQFPAGGRTDTQYF.

This chain links TRBV19 with TRBJ2-1; the match to TRBD1 covers 10 bases. Germline V gene data show CDR1 as LNHDA and CDR2 as SQIVND (reference sequence). The CDR3 contains 15 residues. V was clipped by 5 bases and J by 4 bases; unmatched bases: 5. CDR3 in amino acids: CASSPGQGIYNEQFF. In DNA form, the CDR3 reads TGTGCCAGTAGTCCGGGACAGGGGATATACAATGAGCAGTTCTTC.

This clone has only a few counts. V usage is TRBV6-2 or TRBV6-3 and J usage is TRBJ2-7, with TRBD2 identical over 9 bases. This CDR3 region has 17 residues. Germline lookup yields CDR1 MNHEY and CDR2 SVGEGT. Trimming took 5 bases from V and 3 from J; bases not matched to a gene: 14. The CDR3 loop is CASSTILAGVLDYEQYF. CDR3 bases: TGTGCCAGCAGTACAATTTTAGCGGGAGTACTCGACTACGAGCAGTACTTC.

This sequence joins TRBV2 and TRBJ2-7; D might be TRBD2 (6 bases). CDR1 SNHLY and CDR2 FYNNEI come from the germline V gene. The CDR3 totals 14 residues. V lost 5 bases and J lost 2, with 13 bases in between. CDR3 loop: CASSPPGLPYEQYF. Written as DNA, the CDR3 is TGTGCCAGCAGTCCTCCGGGACTCCCCTACGAGCAGTACTTC.

The rearrangement links TRBV27 to TRBJ1-2; 9 bases are shared with TRBD1. The CDR3 consists of 23 residues. J was trimmed by 5 bases and V by 2 bases; bases with no gene match: 30. Germline CDR1 reads MNHEY; CDR2 reads SMNVEV (reference sequence). In DNA, the CDR3 is TGTGCCAGCAGTTTACGACCGAGTGACCTGGGAGGGGGACAGGGAAGGGGACTTTATGGCTACACCTTC. This translates into CASSLRPSDLGGGQGRGLYGYTF.

The J gene is TRBJ2-5, the V gene TRBV6-5, with 9 bases identical to TRBD2. The germline CDR1 and CDR2 sequences are MNHEY and SVGAGI. The CDR3 loop spans 14 amino acids. V lost 6 bases and J lost 5; bases outside the gene matches: 7. The CDR3 DNA sequence: TGTGCCAGCAGGGGTAGCGGGGGCAGGGAGACCCAGTACTTC. Translated, it gives CASRGSGGRETQYF.

The rearrangement uses TRBV4-2 and TRBJ2-7, with D possibly matching TRBD2 (5 bases). Trimming stripped 4 bases from V and 3 bases from J, with 13 bases between. The CDR3 is 14 amino acids. Per germline, CDR1 LGHNA and CDR2 YNFKEQ. The CDR3 coding sequence is TGTGCCAGCAGCCGCGGGTTCCAGAACTACGAGCAGTACTTC. Protein product: CASSRGFQNYEQYF.

The chain has TRBV5-6 and TRBJ2-3; the match to TRBD2 covers 12 bases. Trimming cost V 4 bases and J 3 bases; bases outside gene matches: 6. CDR3 length: 16 residues. The germline gives CDR1 SGHDT, CDR2 YYEEEE. The CDR3 protein is CASSAGLAGITDTQYF. The CDR3 DNA is TGTGCCAGCAGCGCGGGACTAGCGGGCATAACAGATACGCAGTATTTT.

The chain combines TRBV3-1 (or the pseudogene TRBV3-2) with TRBJ1-1; possibly TRBD1 for D (6 bases). There are 14 residues in the CDR3. Per germline, CDR1 LGHDT and CDR2 YNNKEL (reference sequence). The germline V and J ends were trimmed by 4 bases and 2 bases, with 11 bases remaining between them. The CDR3 DNA follows: TGTGCCAGCAGCCCACAGGGATTTAACACTGAAGCTTTCTTT. Its protein is CASSPQGFNTEAFF.

The chain combines TRBV7-6 with TRBJ2-1; D is unclear. Germline CDR1 is SGHVS and CDR2 is FNYEAQ. The V end was cut by 3 bases, the J end by 7 bases, with 7 bases between. The CDR3 consists of 12 residues. The chain's CDR3 is CASSLALNEQFF. DNA for the CDR3: TGTGCCAGCAGCTTGGCCCTGAATGAGCAGTTCTTC.

This chain joins TRBV5-1 and TRBJ2-5; 7 nucleotides agree with TRBD1. Germline values: CDR1 SGHRS, CDR2 YFSETQ. V lost 6 bases to trimming and J lost 4 bases; unmatched junction nucleotides: 3. The CDR3 has 12 amino acids. CDR3 sequence reads: CASTRGRETQYF. The CDR3 bases are TGCGCCAGCACTAGGGGGCGAGAGACCCAGTACTTC.

The chain has TRBV15 and TRBJ2-3; 7 bases match TRBD1. Germline V lookup: CDR1 LNHNV, CDR2 YYDKDF (reference sequence). V shed 0 bases, J shed 1 base, and the junction held 7 bases outside the gene matches. This CDR3 is built from 17 residues. The CDR3 bases are TGTGCCACCAGCAGAGACACCGGGACAGCCGGCACAGATACGCAGTATTTT. Translated: CATSRDTGTAGTDTQYF.

This chain connects TRBV5-1 to TRBJ1-3, with TRBD1 matching 8 bases. This CDR3 spans 15 amino acids. V lost 5 bases and J lost 1; bases outside the gene matches: 5. The germline V gene has CDR1 SGHRS and CDR2 YFSETQ. The CDR3, as DNA: TGCGCCAGCAGTGACGGACAGGGATCTGGAAACACCATATATTTT. Translation gives CASSDGQGSGNTIYF.

This chain uses TRBV4-2 with TRBJ2-5; D remains unclear. The ends were cut back, 0 bases at V and 7 bases at J, with 9 bases in the middle. The CDR3 is made up of 13 amino acids. CDR1 LGHNA and CDR2 YNFKEQ come from the germline V gene. CDR3 bases: TGTGCCAGCAGCCAAGACGAGGTAGGGACCCAGTACTTC. It codes for CASSQDEVGTQYF.

CDR3 sequence: CASSPLRGLNGYTF. CDR3 coding DNA: TGTGCCAGCAGCCCCTTAAGGGGGCTGAATGGCTACACCTTC. The chain couples TRBV6-5 to TRBJ1-2; 7 bases are a match to TRBD1. Germline V gives CDR1 MNHEY, CDR2 SVGAGI. CDR3 length: 14 residues. Unmatched junction bases numbered 10, after V lost 6 bases and J lost 6 bases.

This chain joins TRBV6-1 and TRBJ1-6, with D possibly being TRBD1 (5 bases). V was shortened by 0 bases and J by 9 bases, with 12 bases between the two germline ends. The CDR3 is made up of 15 amino acids. Germline V gene lookup returns CDR1 MNHNS and CDR2 SASEGT. CDR3 DNA sequence: TGTGCCAGCAGTGAAGCCTACAGGTCGGGTTCACCCCTCCACTTT. Protein sequence: CASSEAYRSGSPLHF.

This rearrangement joins TRBV7-3 to TRBJ2-1, with D perhaps TRBD1 (5 bases). In germline, CDR1 is SGHTA, CDR2 FQGTGA. This CDR3 has 14 residues. V was shortened by 2 bases and J by 9 bases, with 14 bases between the two germline ends. CDR3 region: CASSLLADGAEQFF. CDR3 nucleotide sequence: TGTGCCAGCAGCTTATTGGCCGATGGGGCTGAGCAGTTCTTC.

The V and J genes are TRBV3-1 (or the pseudogene TRBV3-2) and TRBJ2-3; possible D gene TRBD2, 7 bases. The CDR3 has 18 residues. Per the germline V gene, CDR1 is LGHDT and CDR2 is YNNKEL (reference sequence). Trimming stripped 0 bases from V and 2 bases from J, with 18 bases between. For the CDR3, the DNA is TGTGCCAGCAGCCAAGAAGGGGGGAGGGCCCCCACCACAGATACGCAGTATTTT. This encodes CASSQEGGRAPTTDTQYF.

This chain joins TRBV9 and TRBJ1-2, with D unresolved. Germline assignment: CDR1 SGDLS and CDR2 YYNGEE. Trimming stripped 0 bases from V and 4 bases from J, with 10 bases between. The CDR3 extends over 14 amino acids. The CDR3 loop is CASSVDPGGYGYTF. As DNA, the CDR3 is TGTGCCAGCAGCGTAGATCCAGGAGGCTATGGCTACACCTTC.

The CDR3 region is CASSLASGANLYEQYF. CDR3 sequence (DNA): TGTGCCAGCAGCTTAGCCAGCGGGGCGAACCTCTACGAGCAGTACTTC. The J gene is TRBJ2-7, the V gene TRBV11-2; 7 bases align to TRBD2. Germline CDR1 and CDR2: SGHAT and FQNNGV. V was pared by 1 base and J by 3 bases, with 9 bases of the junction left unmatched. The CDR3 extends over 16 amino acids.

This rearrangement joins TRBV4-2 to TRBJ1-5, with D hard to call. This CDR3 has 14 residues. CDR1 is LGHNA, CDR2 YNFKEQ, per germline. V lost 1 base, J lost 3 bases, and 7 bases lay in between. CDR3 protein: CASSQGQNNQPQHF. The DNA for the CDR3 is TGTGCCAGCAGCCAAGGGCAAAACAATCAGCCCCAGCATTTT.

The chain couples TRBV2 to TRBJ1-2, with D possibly matching TRBD1 (5 bases). V gave up 0 bases and J gave up 8 bases, with 19 bases separating them. CDR3 length: 16 amino acids. Germline V CDR1 and CDR2: SNHLY, FYNNEI. The chain's CDR3 is CASSEAIWQGGEGYTF. CDR3 DNA sequence: TGTGCCAGCAGTGAAGCTATTTGGCAGGGAGGTGAGGGCTACACCTTC.